This is a list of T cell receptor beta chains from one sample in a study of patients and donors after allogeneic stem cell transplantation. MiXCR was run by TCRdb on the RT-PCR reads, yielding one entry per CDR3 protein. The sample lists some 880,000 distinct CDR3 sequences, about 20% occurring once. The sequenced sample consisted of blood, either unsorted or a sorted T cell fraction (not recorded which). These receptors were taken from a human donor who was either an allogeneic HSCT recipient or a stem cell or donor lymphocyte infusion donor (not recorded which). It is not recorded whose cells these are; they may come from a transplant donor. Each CDR3 is given with its conserved first and last residue. D genes are given only for firm matches. Clone size is shown for a subset of rows, as once, few, many or a class of expanded clone.

j_gene | d_gene | v_gene | abundance | CDR3aa | CDR3nt
TRBJ2-1 | NA | TRBV11-2 | few | CASSLAATGHNEQFF | TGTGCCAGCAGCTTAGCCGCAACAGGGCACAATGAGCAGTTCTTC
TRBJ2-1 | TRBD2 | TRBV6-5 | NA | CASSYSGGRVNEQFF | TGTGCCAGCAGTTACTCGGGCGGGAGGGTGAATGAGCAGTTCTTC
TRBJ1-1 | NA | TRBV7-2 | many | CASSLDRRTEAFF | TGTGCCAGCAGCTTAGACAGGAGGACTGAAGCTTTCTTT
TRBJ2-4 | NA | TRBV7-9 | NA | CASSLAGPGDIQYF | TGTGCCAGCAGCTTAGCAGGACCTGGAGACATTCAGTACTTC
TRBJ1-2 | NA | TRBV4-2 | few | CASSQERDSSYTF | TGTGCCAGCAGCCAAGAAAGAGACAGTAGCTACACCTTC
TRBJ1-6 | TRBD1 | TRBV9 | few | CASSVDQGANSPLHF | TGTGCCAGCAGCGTGGATCAGGGGGCTAATTCACCCCTCCACTTT
TRBJ1-5 | TRBD1 | TRBV20-1 | few | CSAGPQGARNQPQHF | TGCAGTGCTGGACCACAGGGGGCGAGGAATCAGCCCCAGCATTTT
TRBJ2-7 | TRBD1 | TRBV27 | NA | CASSPRDRVHEQYF | TGTGCCAGCAGCCCCCGGGACAGGGTTCACGAGCAGTACTTC
TRBJ2-5 | TRBD1 | TRBV24-1 | few | CATSGQGAWETQYF | TGTGCCACCAGTGGACAGGGGGCGTGGGAGACCCAGTACTTC
TRBJ1-1 | NA | TRBV7-9 | NA | CASSLNFGAEAFF | TGTGCCAGCAGCCTCAATTTCGGGGCTGAAGCTTTCTTT
TRBJ2-1 | TRBD1 | TRBV20-1 | few | CSARGQGQSSYNEQFF | TGCAGTGCTAGAGGGCAGGGACAGAGCTCCTACAATGAGCAGTTCTTC
TRBJ2-7 | TRBD2 | TRBV15 | few | CATSDGLERYEQYF | TGTGCCACCAGCGACGGACTAGAGCGCTACGAGCAGTACTTC
TRBJ1-4 | NA | TRBV5-1 | few | CASSFGSANEKLFF | TGCGCCAGCAGCTTCGGATCAGCTAATGAAAAACTGTTTTTT
TRBJ2-3 | NA | TRBV4-2 | NA | CASSQEGKRPTPDTQYF | TGTGCCAGCAGCCAAGAGGGGAAGCGGCCCACGCCGGATACGCAGTATTTT
TRBJ2-3 | TRBD2 | TRBV6-5 | NA | CASSTRNSGGPDTQYF | TGTGCCAGCAGTACTCGGAATAGCGGGGGCCCAGATACGCAGTATTTT
TRBJ1-6 | NA | TRBV10-3 | NA | CAISERAGQNSPLHF | TGTGCCATCAGTGAGCGGGCAGGTCAGAATTCACCCCTCCACTTT
TRBJ2-1 | TRBD2 | TRBV9 | NA | CASSVASGMYEQFF | TGTGCCAGCAGCGTAGCTAGCGGGATGTATGAGCAGTTCTTC
TRBJ1-1 | NA | TRBV29-1 | few | CSVMRRNTEAFF | TGCAGCGTGATGAGGCGTAACACTGAAGCTTTCTTT
TRBJ2-1 | TRBD2 | TRBV7-3 | NA | CASSLTGSGGVYNEQFF | TGTGCCAGCAGCTTAACAGGTAGCGGGGGTGTATACAATGAGCAGTTCTTC
TRBJ2-1 | TRBD1 | TRBV27 | NA | CASSHGQGLYNEQFF | TGTGCCAGCAGCCACGGACAGGGACTCTACAATGAGCAGTTCTTC
TRBJ2-7 | NA | TRBV20-1 | NA | CSAPDRGVEQYF | TGCAGTGCACCCGACCGCGGCGTCGAGCAGTACTTC
TRBJ1-6 | NA | TRBV12-3/TRBV12-4 | NA | CASSFPGGADSPLHF | TGTGCCAGCAGTTTCCCCGGGGGTGCGGATTCACCCCTCCACTTT